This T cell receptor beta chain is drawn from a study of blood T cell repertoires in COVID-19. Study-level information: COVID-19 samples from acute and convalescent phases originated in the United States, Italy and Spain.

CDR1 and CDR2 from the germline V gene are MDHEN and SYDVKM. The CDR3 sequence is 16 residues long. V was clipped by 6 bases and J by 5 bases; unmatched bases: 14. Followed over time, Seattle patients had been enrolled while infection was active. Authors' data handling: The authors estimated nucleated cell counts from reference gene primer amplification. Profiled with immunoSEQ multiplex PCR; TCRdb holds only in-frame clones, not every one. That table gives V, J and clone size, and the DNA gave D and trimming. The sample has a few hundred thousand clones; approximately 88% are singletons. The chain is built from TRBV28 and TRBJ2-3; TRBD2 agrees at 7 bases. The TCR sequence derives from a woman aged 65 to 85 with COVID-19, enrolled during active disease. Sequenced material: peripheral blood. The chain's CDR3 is CASSTRDREVIDTQYF. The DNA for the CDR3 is TGTGCCAGCAGCACGAGGGACCGGGAGGTCATAGATACGCAGTATTTT.